These 20 T cell receptor beta chains share one sample of origin, sequenced in a study of OX40 agonist ivuxolimab in advanced cancers. The data were produced by immunoSEQ multiplex PCR, yet TCRdb's version contains in-frame clones alone and is incomplete. The sample has fewer than 35,000 clones; approximately 80% are singletons. The sample in question was CD4+ or CD8+ T cells sorted from blood, obtained in a trial of the OX40 agonist ivuxolimab. Source of these receptors: an adult with an advanced solid tumor such as melanoma, head and neck, liver or kidney cancer.

V is TRBV7-6 and J is TRBJ1-5; 7 positions agree with TRBD1. V gave up 1 base and J gave up 6 bases; unmatched junction bases: 6. Germline CDR1 SGHVS, CDR2 FNYEAQ. This CDR3 region has 15 residues. CDR3 residues: CASSLEQGLGQPQHF. The CDR3 DNA follows: TGTGCCAGCAGCTTAGAACAGGGGCTCGGTCAGCCCCAGCATTTT.

CDR3 region: CASSQGPGGDTQYF. CDR3 DNA: TGCGCCAGCAGCCAAGGTCCAGGAGGAGATACGCAGTATTTT. The gene calls are TRBV4-1 and TRBJ2-3; D is possibly TRBD2 (5 bases). V lost 1 base and J lost 5, with 10 bases in between. CDR1 and CDR2 from the germline V gene are MGHRA and YSYEKL. The CDR3 is 14 residues long.

The chain employs TRBV11-2 and TRBJ2-7; no clear D gene. V was trimmed by 5 bases and J by 5 bases, leaving 22 bases between them. Germline CDR1 reads SGHAT; CDR2 reads FQNNGV. The CDR3 runs 16 residues. Written as DNA, the CDR3 is TGTGCCAGCAGCCCGCGAAATTCAGGAAGTACACACGAGCAGTACTTC. It codes for CASSPRNSGSTHEQYF.

This clone was picked up one time. This chain links TRBV6-5 with TRBJ2-7, with D uncertain. The CDR3 is 13 residues long. V was clipped by 5 bases and J by 7 bases, with 15 bases between them. The germline V gene encodes CDR1 MNHEY and CDR2 SVGAGI. CDR3 DNA: TGTGCCAGCAGTGAAGCCAATATGGGGGAGCAGTACTTC. Protein sequence: CASSEANMGEQYF.

This rearrangement joins TRBV11-1 to TRBJ2-5; no firm D call. Germline V gene lookup returns CDR1 SGHAT and CDR2 FQDESV (reference sequence). CDR3 length equals 14 residues. Trimming stripped 3 bases from V and 2 bases from J, with 10 bases between. The CDR3 loop is CASSFRSNQETQYF. The CDR3 nucleotides read TGTGCCAGCAGCTTTCGGTCCAATCAAGAGACCCAGTACTTC.

This chain joins TRBV2 and TRBJ1-6, with D possibly matching TRBD1 (6 bases). Looked up from germline, CDR1 is SNHLY and CDR2 is FYNNEI. V dropped 10 bases and J dropped 5 bases, with 12 bases sitting between them. This CDR3 is 13 amino acids long. CDR3 nucleotides: TGTGCCACCCACAGGGAGGATAATTCACCCCTCCACTTT. It codes for CATHREDNSPLHF.

The chain combines TRBV6-5 with TRBJ2-1; D is ambiguous. Germline lookup yields CDR1 MNHEY and CDR2 SVGAGI. This CDR3 is built from 11 residues. V lost 7 bases and J lost 12, with 13 bases in between. CDR3 sequence reads: CASTHGSLQFF. CDR3 bases: TGTGCCAGCACCCACGGAAGTTTGCAGTTCTTC.

This clone was detected only once. The chain employs TRBV6-5 and TRBJ1-5, with D possibly matching TRBD1 (6 bases). V dropped 7 bases and J dropped 4 bases, with 17 bases sitting between them. The germline V gene encodes CDR1 MNHEY and CDR2 SVGAGI. There are 15 residues in the CDR3. The CDR3 region is CASKGEQGGNQPQHF. DNA for the CDR3: TGTGCCAGCAAGGGGGAACAGGGAGGGAATCAGCCCCAGCATTTT.

The rearrangement links TRBV9 to TRBJ1-2; 10 nucleotides match TRBD1. The J segment lost 2 bases and the V segment lost 3 bases, leaving 4 bases of the junction unmatched. CDR3 length: 15 amino acids. The germline V gene has CDR1 SGDLS and CDR2 YYNGEE. The CDR3, as DNA: TGTGCCAGCAGCGGACAGGGGGCCTACAACTATGGCTACACCTTC. As protein: CASSGQGAYNYGYTF. The full variable domain, completed using reference TRBV9 and TRBJ1-2, is DSGVTQTPKHLITATGQRVTLRCSPRSGDLSVYWYQQSLDQGLQFLIQYYNGEERAKGNILERFSAQQFPDLHSELNLSSLELGDSALYFCASSGQGAYNYGYTFGSGTRLTVV.

The J gene is TRBJ2-1, the V gene TRBV30, with 7 bases lining up with TRBD2. V lost 3 bases, J lost 2 bases, and 4 bases stayed unmatched. The CDR3 sequence is 14 residues long. Germline CDR1 and CDR2: GTSNPN and SVGIG (reference sequence). The CDR3, as DNA: TGTGCCTGGAGGATCGCGGGAGCCTACAATGAGCAGTTCTTC. Amino acid sequence: CAWRIAGAYNEQFF.

The V and J genes are TRBV25-1 and TRBJ1-2; D not certain. Germline V lookup: CDR1 MGHDK, CDR2 SYGVNS. The CDR3 runs to 13 residues. The V gene lost 2 bases and the J gene lost 4 bases, with 8 bases spanning the gap. As DNA, the CDR3 is TGTGCCAGCAGTGAACAGGAGCTCTATGGCTACACCTTC. Protein sequence: CASSEQELYGYTF.

This sequence joins TRBV10-3 and TRBJ1-2; D uncertain. The length of the CDR3 is 14 residues. Per germline, CDR1 ENHRY and CDR2 SYGVKD. Trimming cost V 3 bases and J 8 bases, with 16 bases left between them. DNA for the CDR3: TGTGCCATCAGTGATCCCGGTTTAAGGTGGGGCTACACCTTC. Its protein is CAISDPGLRWGYTF.

The chain has TRBV28 and TRBJ2-1; 11 bases line up with TRBD2. Germline-derived CDR1 and CDR2 are MDHEN and SYDVKM. The CDR3 sequence is 17 residues long. With 5 bases clipped from V and 2 bases from J, the junction kept 8 bases outside the gene matches. The CDR3 nucleotides are TGTGCCAGCAGTAACTTGTTAGCGGGAGGGCCCTACAATGAGCAGTTCTTC. This sequence encodes CASSNLLAGGPYNEQFF.

The chain joins TRBV6-5 to TRBJ2-7; D is unclear. V lost 6 bases, J lost 3 bases, and 9 bases lay in between. CDR3 size: 12 residues. Germline assignment: CDR1 MNHEY and CDR2 SVGAGI. CDR3 in DNA: TGTGCCAGCAGCCCCGGTCGCTACGAGCAGTACTTC. This gives the protein CASSPGRYEQYF.

This clone was observed a handful of times. J is TRBJ1-4 and V is TRBV27; D is unresolved. This CDR3 spans 18 amino acids. Germline CDR1 reads MNHEY; CDR2 reads SMNVEV (reference sequence). Trimming shortened V by 6 bases and J by 1 base, and 21 bases separated the two germline ends. CDR3: CASSPSAPPGLTNEKLFF. CDR3 nucleotides: TGTGCCAGCAGCCCCTCGGCCCCCCCGGGGTTAACTAATGAAAAACTGTTTTTT. Looking up the rest from reference TRBV27 and TRBJ1-4 gives the full variable domain: EAQVTQNPRYLITVTGKKLTVTCSQNMNHEYMSWYRQDPGLGLRQIYYSMNVEVTDKGDVPEGYKVSRKEKRNFPLILESPSPNQTSLYFCASSPSAPPGLTNEKLFFGSGTQLSVL.

This sequence joins TRBV14 and TRBJ1-2; 9 bases are shared with TRBD1. This CDR3 region has 17 residues. The V and J ends lost 4 bases and 0 bases, in that order; junction bases with no gene match: 9. The germline V gene encodes CDR1 SGHDN and CDR2 FVKESK. This CDR3 reads CASSPLTGGGPNYGYTF. DNA for the CDR3: TGTGCCAGCAGCCCCCTGACAGGGGGGGGCCCTAACTATGGCTACACCTTC.

This clone was seen once. The rearrangement joins TRBV7-2 to TRBJ2-2; 9 nucleotides match TRBD2. The CDR3 covers 16 residues. In germline, CDR1 is SGHTA, CDR2 FQGNSA. After removal of 1 base from V and 6 bases from J, the junction contained 6 bases not matched to a gene. CDR3 amino acids: CASSLGGGAVPGELFF. CDR3 sequence (DNA): TGTGCCAGCAGCTTAGGCGGGGGGGCCGTCCCCGGGGAGCTGTTTTTT.

The chain recombines TRBV30 with TRBJ2-4, with 7 bases lining up with TRBD1. V shed 4 bases and J 0 bases; nucleotides not matched to a gene: 15. Germline CDR1 is GTSNPN and CDR2 is SVGIG (reference sequence). The CDR3 extends over 18 amino acids. CDR3 residues: CAWTLRDRTNLAKNIQYF. The CDR3 nucleotides read TGTGCCTGGACCCTACGGGACAGAACGAACCTAGCCAAAAACATTCAGTACTTC.

The chain has TRBV19 and TRBJ1-1; D call uncertain. The length of the CDR3 is 16 residues. V shed 3 bases and J shed 1 base, with 15 bases lying between them. Germline CDR1 is LNHDA and CDR2 is SQIVND (reference sequence). DNA of the CDR3: TGTGCCAGTAGTATTGAAGGGTTAAGTGCGAACACTGAAGCTTTCTTT. Residues: CASSIEGLSANTEAFF.

This clone is termed medium-sized. The chain combines TRBV6-5 with TRBJ2-7, with D uncertain. This CDR3 has 15 residues. Trimming stripped 0 bases from V and 0 bases from J, with 9 bases between. The germline gives CDR1 MNHEY, CDR2 SVGAGI. The CDR3 loop is CASSYSKQSSYEQYF. CDR3 bases: TGTGCCAGCAGTTACTCGAAACAGAGCTCCTACGAGCAGTACTTC.